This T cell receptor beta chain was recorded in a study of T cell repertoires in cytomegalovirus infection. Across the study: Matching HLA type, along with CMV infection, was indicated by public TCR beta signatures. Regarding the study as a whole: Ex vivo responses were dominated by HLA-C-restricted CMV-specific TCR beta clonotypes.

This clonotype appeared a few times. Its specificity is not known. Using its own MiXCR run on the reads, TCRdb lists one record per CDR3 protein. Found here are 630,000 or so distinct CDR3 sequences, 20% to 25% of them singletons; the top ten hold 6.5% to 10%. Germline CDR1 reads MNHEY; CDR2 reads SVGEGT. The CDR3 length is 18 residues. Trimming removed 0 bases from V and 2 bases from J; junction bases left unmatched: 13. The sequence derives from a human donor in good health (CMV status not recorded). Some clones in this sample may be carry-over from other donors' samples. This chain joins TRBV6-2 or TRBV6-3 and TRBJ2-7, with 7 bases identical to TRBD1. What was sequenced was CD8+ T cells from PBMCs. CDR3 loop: CASSYSKLGTVLTYEQYV. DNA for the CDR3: TGTGCCAGCAGTTACTCGAAGTTGGGGACAGTGTTAACCTACGAGCAGTACGTC.